In this sample, the clone carrying this TCR beta chain turned up many times. The antigen remains unidentified. The sample belongs to a study of human T cells and chemical hapten exposure. Study-wide context: Patch tests put 0.01% DPC on the upper back, read at 6 days.

General study findings and limits: Since the donors had alopecia, their immune response may not be the same as that of healthy people.

TCRdb reprocessed the RACE reads with MiXCR, giving one entry per CDR3 protein. Of 350,000 to 400,000 distinct CDR3 sequences listed, about 6.9% are singletons. The CDR3 sequence is 14 residues long. Germline V gene data show CDR1 as SEHNR and CDR2 as FQNEAQ (reference sequence). Trimming took off 5 bases at V and 10 bases at J, with 15 bases between the two ends. The time point is: patch test 2, 6 weeks after DPC sensitization. Treatment defined: therapeutic diphenylcyclopropenone sensitization with weekly scalp DPC. The J gene is TRBJ1-6, the V gene TRBV7-9; D remains unclear. Source: whole blood, taken in connection with sensitization to the hapten diphenylcyclopropenone (DPC). The sequence came from a woman aged 18-29 years with alopecia areata. Some clones in this sample may be carry-over from other donors' samples. As DNA, the CDR3 is TGTGCCAGCAGCCGGGCGCCCAGAGACTCACCCCTCCACTTT. It translates to CASSRAPRDSPLHF.